This T cell receptor (beta chain) was captured by sequencing in a study of T cells in Graves' hyperthyroidism and ophthalmopathy. The source material, RNA transcripts, was used to amplify TCR beta CDR3 regions. HTBI primers were the set used in a first-round RT-PCR of the TCR CDR3. One entry per CDR3 protein, called by TCRdb with MiXCR from the multiplex PCR reads. The sample includes 650,000 to 850,000 distinct CDR3 sequences, around 20% of them seen just once. Trimming cost V 4 bases and J 2 bases, with 12 bases left between them. CDR1 is SGHRS, CDR2 YFSETQ, per germline. The CDR3 runs to 15 residues.

This chain joins TRBV5-1 and TRBJ2-2, with a weak D call TRBD2 (7 bases). The receptor comes from a woman aged 45-65 years with Graves' hyperthyroidism that later progressed to Graves' ophthalmopathy. Sample: blood. The CDR3 DNA is TGCGCCAGCAGCAGCGGGACAAGAAACACCGGGGAGCTGTTTTTT. Its protein is CASSSGTRNTGELFF.